This record covers a single TCR beta chain. This CDR3 has 17 residues. The V gene lost 0 bases and the J gene lost 6 bases, with 21 bases spanning the gap. The germline gives CDR1 LGHDT, CDR2 YNNKEL (reference sequence). The data are from a study of T-cell memory formation after mild COVID-19. TCRdb redid the calling of the 5' RACE reads with MiXCR, one entry per CDR3 protein. This sample yields hundreds of thousands of distinct CDR3 sequences, of which around 17% are seen a single time; approximately 12% belongs to the top ten. Material: PBMCs or a T cell subset sorted from them (not recorded which). The sequence was obtained from an adult woman who had mild COVID-19 (a few samples of this study predate the infection). Cell type and time point are not known. J is TRBJ2-7 and V is TRBV3-1; the D gene is possibly TRBD1 (5 bases). The DNA of the CDR3 is TGTGCCAGCAGCCAAGATATCGGGCAGGGCGCCCTCGGCGAGCAGTACTTC. It yields the protein CASSQDIGQGALGEQYF.